A selection of T cell receptor beta chains follows, all from one sample in a study of cytomegalovirus exposure and HLA in healthy donors. The assay was immunoSEQ multiplex PCR, and TCRdb's table has in-frame clones only and misses some. The ten most abundant clones cover about 2.3% of a sample with 120,000 to 150,000 clones. The sample taken for sequencing was PBMCs. Receptors originate from a woman under 30 in good health and CMV-seronegative. The CDR3 runs from the conserved cysteine through the conserved F or W.

V | CDR3
TRBV5-8 | CASSLWVGASYNEQFF
TRBV5-1 | CASSRDSLQETQYF
TRBV9 | CASSVGTSGAYNEQFF
TRBV19 | CASSRGLADEQFF
TRBV14 | CASSQGGRETQYF
TRBV19 | CASSETGSSEAFF
TRBV5-6 | CASSLVPGMNTEAFF
TRBV11-3 | CASSFLAGITGELFF
TRBV11-3 | CASSPGQGNTEAFF
TRBV28 | CASSLSRLAITYEQYF
TRBV7-3 | CASSLNRAGELFF
TRBV5-4 | CASSLVGTKNTEAFF
TRBV4-2 | CASSQEASGSYNEQFF
TRBV10-3 | CATRATDDNQPQHF
TRBV9 | CASSAFSGDSTDTQYF
TRBV7-8 | CASSLTSVYNEQFF
TRBV9 | CASSETQGFGGYTF
TRBV5-1 | CASSRAGSRNEKLFF
TRBV18 | CASSPPGQGDEKLFF
TRBV5-4 | CASSLPREAVPGEQYF
TRBV9 | CASSVERDTTWNIRKLFF
TRBV5-1 | CASSSGHVKGTEAFF
TRBV7-3 | CASNRDSNTGELFF
TRBV11-3 | CASSGDTGGLRTEAFF
TRBV5-1 | CASSMTSGSDGELFF
TRBV29-1 | CSVARTQRTEQYF
TRBV28 | CASSRGYNEQFF
TRBV7-8 | CASSLGGHQPQHF
TRBV20-1 | CSARQGETQYF
TRBV25-1 | CASSVGGDTQYF
TRBV4-1 | CASSQGRGLGYTF
TRBV19 | CASSGTSGRWTGELFF
TRBV10-3 | CATDPGEGGTGNTIYF
TRBV6-5 | CASSEGNTEAFF
TRBV2 | CASSELQEEKLFF
TRBV7-9 | CASSPQTSGRFYTQYF
TRBV4-3 | CASSQRGLESPLHF
TRBV6-1 | CASSANQGSAYGYTF
TRBV11-2 | CASSWASGTNEQFF
TRBV2 | CASRTVWANVLTF
TRBV9 | CASSVDPGRVMRGYTF
TRBV6-5 | CASSYGEGLGETQYF
TRBV11-2 | CASSATGASNQPQHF
TRBV5-1 | CASSREPGLALEQYF
TRBV6-5 | CASSYSSRDRDGYTF
TRBV12-5 | CASGLVLEGFPKNIQYF
TRBV5-1 | CASSLGVQGGTTDTQYF
TRBV11-3 | CASSSYGTMTEAFF
TRBV7-2 | CASSLTVPGAQHF
TRBV7-3 | CASRGTGYGEQFF
TRBV11-1 | CASSLKGTGGNEQFF
TRBV10-3 | CANRRDRDSYEQYF
TRBV30 | CAWSQTAAAEQYF
TRBV5-1 | CASSLDRAGTGELFF
TRBV19 | CASSTRQPNYDYTF
TRBV2 | CASSDISGANVLTF